This is a list of T cell receptor beta chains from one sample in a study of T cell responses to AZD1222 COVID-19 vaccine. Assay used: immunoSEQ multiplex PCR; TCRdb lists only in-frame clones, some missing. Of about 180,000 clones in the sample, about 86% are singletons; the top ten hold roughly 10%. This specimen consisted of peripheral blood, obtained 28 days after the second AZD1222 dose. The receptors were gathered from an adult who received the AZD1222 COVID-19 vaccine. Both conserved end residues are part of each CDR3. Each record gives: V gene, D gene, CDR3 protein. The D gene is left open where the match is weak.

v_gene: TRBV29-1; d_gene: -; CDR3aa: CSVVQDVRAFF
v_gene: TRBV9; d_gene: -; CDR3aa: CASSSQGRPYEQYF
v_gene: TRBV7-3; d_gene: TRBD1; CDR3aa: CASSLSGGRPNYGYTF
v_gene: TRBV19; d_gene: -; CDR3aa: CASRVSLNTEAFF
v_gene: TRBV7-9; d_gene: -; CDR3aa: CASSLSDGRGNGYTF
v_gene: TRBV25-1; d_gene: -; CDR3aa: CASSDRTLTPSEKLFF
v_gene: TRBV7-8; d_gene: TRBD1; CDR3aa: CASRNQGVTNEKLFF
v_gene: TRBV15; d_gene: -; CDR3aa: CATSSARRNTEAFF
v_gene: TRBV4-2; d_gene: -; CDR3aa: CASSPQGTRGAFF
v_gene: TRBV24-1; d_gene: -; CDR3aa: CATSEFIKYEQYF
v_gene: TRBV19; d_gene: -; CDR3aa: CASSIDPETEAFF
v_gene: TRBV3-1/TRBV3-2; d_gene: -; CDR3aa: CASSPRGGNTEAFF
v_gene: TRBV6-2/TRBV6-3; d_gene: -; CDR3aa: CASSLGGGHNQPQHF
v_gene: TRBV5-4; d_gene: TRBD2; CDR3aa: CASSSGGALVVEQFF
v_gene: TRBV5-1; d_gene: -; CDR3aa: CASSLSWDSGNTIYF
v_gene: TRBV2; d_gene: -; CDR3aa: CASTPGLAVETQYF
v_gene: TRBV7-9; d_gene: -; CDR3aa: CASSPPAGVYNSPLHF
v_gene: TRBV4-3; d_gene: TRBD1; CDR3aa: CASSQDFARGYEQYF
v_gene: TRBV29-1; d_gene: -; CDR3aa: CSVQVGGDYGYTF
v_gene: TRBV7-2; d_gene: -; CDR3aa: CASSPTPNQPQHF
v_gene: TRBV9; d_gene: -; CDR3aa: CASSVGTPGDTEAFF
v_gene: TRBV14; d_gene: TRBD2; CDR3aa: CASSQLGGGYLNEQFF
v_gene: TRBV19; d_gene: TRBD2; CDR3aa: CASSPGGISSYEQYF
v_gene: TRBV9; d_gene: TRBD1; CDR3aa: CASSPRTGASYEQYF
v_gene: TRBV4-1; d_gene: -; CDR3aa: CASSGGTATYEQYF
v_gene: TRBV11-3; d_gene: TRBD1; CDR3aa: CASSVDRNNEQFF
v_gene: TRBV18; d_gene: -; CDR3aa: CASSPQDSGNTIYF
v_gene: TRBV7-9; d_gene: -; CDR3aa: CASSLDGDGYGYTF
v_gene: TRBV25-1; d_gene: -; CDR3aa: CASSDPVGHGYTF
v_gene: TRBV7-2; d_gene: -; CDR3aa: CASSQNGGGDYEQYF
v_gene: TRBV7-2; d_gene: TRBD2; CDR3aa: CASSFGGGRETQYF
v_gene: TRBV3-1/TRBV3-2; d_gene: TRBD2; CDR3aa: CASSQGIAGVTGELFF
v_gene: TRBV27; d_gene: -; CDR3aa: CASSLDRRRAGETQYF
v_gene: TRBV3-1/TRBV3-2; d_gene: TRBD2; CDR3aa: CASKSGGRYEQYF
v_gene: TRBV9; d_gene: -; CDR3aa: CASSVVQGPTEAFF